The entry below describes one TCR beta chain. Its antigen is not known. The sample originates from a study of CD8 T cells in ankylosing spondylitis. Overall study findings and caveats: The study looked at matched synovial fluid samples from ankylosing spondylitis patients. Disease-linked clones were reported to be significantly enriched there. Typical of ankylosing spondylitis blood, it appeared, was a TCR beta motif of seven to nine highly homologous variants.

With molecular barcodes, quantitative 5'-RACE was used to make the TCR beta libraries. TCRdb itself ran the 5' RACE reads through MiXCR, one entry per CDR3 protein. The repertoire holds about 220,000 distinct CDR3 sequences, with about 6.7% as singletons. J was trimmed by 2 bases and V by 2 bases; bases with no gene match: 13. Germline CDR1 and CDR2: MNHEY and SVGEGT. This CDR3 is 18 amino acids long. This sequence was found in a male donor with ankylosing spondylitis. The sequenced sample consisted of blood, either unsorted or a sorted T cell fraction (not recorded which). The chain links TRBV6-2 or TRBV6-3 to TRBJ2-3; 7 bases fit TRBD2. CDR3: CASSYDSRSGDYTDTQYF. The CDR3 bases are TGTGCCAGCAGTTACGATTCAAGAAGCGGGGACTACACAGATACGCAGTATTTT.